These 28 T cell receptor beta chains originate from one sample sequenced in a study of beta chain features in type 1 diabetes. The study reverse transcribed the entire isolated RNA, so it sequenced expressed TCRB transcripts. The table came from immunoSEQ multiplex PCR; TCRdb's copy has only in-frame clones and leaves some out. The repertoire consists of over 500,000 clones, with 15% to 19% occurring once and the leading ten covering under 0.095%. Sequencing input: naive CD4+ T cells from blood. The receptors derive from a man aged 18 to 29 in good health.

This rearrangement joins TRBV11-3 to TRBJ1-6; 7 nucleotides align to TRBD1. The CDR3 length is 13 residues. Germline lookup yields CDR1 SGHNT and CDR2 YENEEA. V lost 3 bases, J lost 10 bases, and 3 bases stayed unmatched. The CDR3 bases are TGTGCCAGCAGCTTCGACAGGGAATCACCCCTCCACTTT. It translates to CASSFDRESPLHF.

This clone was picked up a small number of times. The chain joins TRBV7-2 to TRBJ1-2, with 8 bases aligning to TRBD1. The germline V gene has CDR1 SGHTA and CDR2 FQGNSA. V dropped 1 base and J dropped 8; count of bases not matched to a gene: 9. The CDR3 length is 15 residues. This CDR3 is CASSLVVQGAEGYTF. The CDR3 nucleotides read TGTGCCAGCAGCTTAGTGGTCCAGGGGGCGGAAGGCTACACCTTC.

The chain employs TRBV5-1 and TRBJ2-6; 7 nucleotides line up with TRBD1. Germline CDR1 reads SGHRS; CDR2 reads YFSETQ. The CDR3 totals 18 residues. V gave up 2 bases and J gave up 1 base; unmatched junction bases: 9. The CDR3 DNA is TGCGCCAGCAGCTTAATCGTAGGGGGCGCATCTGGGGCCAACGTCCTGACTTTC. Amino acid sequence: CASSLIVGGASGANVLTF.

In its sample, this clone was seen a few times. CDR3 residues: CASSVGTFRETQYF. The CDR3 DNA sequence: TGTGCCAGCAGCGTCGGGACTTTCCGAGAGACCCAGTACTTC. The genes are TRBV5-4 and TRBJ2-5; tentative D call: TRBD2 (6 bases). This CDR3 spans 14 amino acids. Germline values: CDR1 SGHNT, CDR2 YYREEE (reference sequence). With 4 bases removed from V and 4 bases from J, the gap between germline ends came to 14 bases.

Concerning this clone itself: At one boundary the junction diverges from the germline segment, which might be a read error. The chain employs TRBV28 and TRBJ2-3; 9 bases are shared with TRBD2. Germline V lookup: CDR1 MDHEN, CDR2 SYDVKM. The CDR3 spans 15 residues. The CDR3 region is CASSLAGLATNTQYF. CDR3 bases: TGTGCCAGCAGCCTAGCGGGGCTTGCCACAAATACGCAGTATTTT.

This clone was seen only a few times. The J gene is TRBJ2-7, the V gene TRBV7-2, with D possibly being TRBD2 (6 bases). The germline V gene encodes CDR1 SGHTA and CDR2 FQGNSA. The CDR3 is 14 residues long. Trimming stripped 2 bases from V and 4 bases from J, with 12 bases between. The CDR3 DNA sequence: TGTGCCAGCAGCTTATCCCAGCGGGCATACGAGCAGTACTTC. This codes for CASSLSQRAYEQYF.

This clone was found a few times. V gene TRBV28 combines with J gene TRBJ2-7; 7 nucleotides agree with TRBD1. This CDR3 contains 14 residues. Germline V lookup: CDR1 MDHEN, CDR2 SYDVKM. V lost 6 bases and J lost 3; bases outside the gene matches: 8. The CDR3 DNA is TGTGCCAGCAGCCAACAGGGGCGGCACTACGAGCAGTACTTC. Its protein is CASSQQGRHYEQYF.

This clone was observed a handful of times. At the DNA level, this CDR3 is encoded by other sequences in the same sample as well. J is TRBJ2-7 and V is TRBV28; possibly TRBD2 for D (6 bases). This CDR3 has 15 residues. The V gene's germline CDR1 is MDHEN and CDR2 SYDVKM. The V end lost 5 bases, the J end lost 0 bases, and 14 bases lay between the germline ends. The CDR3 coding sequence is TGTGCCAGCAGTCTATCTACCGGGGGCTCCTACGAGCAGTACTTC. Protein sequence: CASSLSTGGSYEQYF.

The chain employs TRBV7-6 and TRBJ1-3, with D unclear. Looked up from germline, CDR1 is SGHVS and CDR2 is FNYEAQ. The CDR3 has 14 residues. V lost 1 base and J 0 bases, leaving 4 bases between the germline ends. The DNA for the CDR3 is TGTGCCAGCAGCTTAGGGGTCTCTGGAAACACCATATATTTT. Translation: CASSLGVSGNTIYF.

The table lists this clone with a few counts. The chain couples TRBV11-2 to TRBJ1-1, with a possible D match to TRBD1 (5 bases). V lost 5 bases to trimming and J lost 1 base, with 11 bases between them. The CDR3 covers 14 residues. Germline-derived CDR1 and CDR2 are SGHAT and FQNNGV. The CDR3 sequence is CASSAGRRNTEAFF. The CDR3 DNA reads as TGTGCCAGCAGCGCAGGGAGAAGGAACACTGAAGCTTTCTTT. Supplemented by reference TRBV11-2 and TRBJ1-1, the full variable domain reads EAGVAQSPRYKIIEKRQSVAFWCNPISGHATLYWYQQILGQGPKLLIQFQNNGVVDDSQLPKDRFSAERLKGVDSTLKIQPAKLEDSAVYLCASSAGRRNTEAFFGQGTRLTVV.

The rearrangement links TRBV7-2 to TRBJ2-4, with TRBD1 as a possible D gene (5 bases). V was shortened by 4 bases and J by 2 bases, with 12 bases between the two germline ends. Germline V gene sequence: CDR1 SGHTA, CDR2 FQGNSA. The CDR3 loop spans 15 amino acids. The CDR3 DNA reads as TGTGCCAGCAGCTCCCGCAGGGTAACCAAAAACATTCAGTACTTC. It encodes CASSSRRVTKNIQYF.

In the case of this clone: Other DNA sequences from this sample encode an identical CDR3 as well. V gene TRBV28 combines with J gene TRBJ2-7; the match to TRBD1 covers 8 bases. This CDR3 is 13 amino acids long. Germline V gene lookup returns CDR1 MDHEN and CDR2 SYDVKM. With V trimmed by 5 bases and J by 4 bases, 4 bases remained unmatched. For the CDR3, the DNA is TGTGCCAGCAGTCCAGGGGGCGGTTACGAGCAGTACTTC. This codes for CASSPGGGYEQYF. The full variable domain, in which reference TRBV28 and TRBJ2-7 provide the parts outside the CDR3, is DVKVTQSSRYLVKRTGEKVFLECVQDMDHENMFWYRQDPGLGLRLIYFSYDVKMKEKGDIPEGYSVSREKKERFSLILESASTNQTSMYLCASSPGGGYEQYFGPGTRLTVT.

The V gene is TRBV7-9, the J gene TRBJ2-1; D remains unclear. Germline-derived CDR1 and CDR2 are SEHNR and FQNEAQ (reference sequence). V was clipped by 8 bases and J by 0 bases, with 14 bases between them. This CDR3 is 15 amino acids long. The CDR3 coding sequence is TGTGCCAGCCGTATGCGTCTTTCCTCCTACAATGAGCAGTTCTTC. Translating it yields CASRMRLSSYNEQFF. Combining the CDR3 with reference TRBV7-9 and TRBJ2-1 gives the whole variable domain DTGVSQNPRHKITKRGQNVTFRCDPISEHNRLYWYRQTLGQGPEFLTYFQNEAQLEKSRLLSDRFSAERPKGSFSTLEIQRTEQGDSAMYLCASRMRLSSYNEQFFGPGTRLTVL.

This CDR3 reads CAISKFQSTDTQYF. For the CDR3, the DNA is TGTGCCATCAGTAAATTCCAGAGCACAGATACGCAGTATTTT. This rearrangement joins TRBV10-3 to TRBJ2-3; D is unresolved. V lost 5 bases and J 0 bases, leaving 9 bases between the germline ends. Germline loops: CDR1 ENHRY, CDR2 SYGVKD. The CDR3 is 14 residues long.

The gene calls are TRBV15 and TRBJ2-7, with 8 bases identical to TRBD1. Losses at the gene ends were 5 bases for V and 6 bases for J; bases not matched to a gene: 9. The CDR3 consists of 14 residues. CDR1 is LNHNV and CDR2 is YYDKDF in the germline V gene (reference sequence). The DNA of the CDR3 is TGTGCCACCAGCGGCTGGGACAGGAGTTCCGAGCAGTACTTC. Its protein is CATSGWDRSSEQYF. The full variable domain, its missing parts supplied by reference TRBV15 and TRBJ2-7, is DAMVIQNPRYQVTQFGKPVTLSCSQTLNHNVMYWYQQKSSQAPKLLFHYYDKDFNNEADTPDNFQSRRPNTSFCFLDIRSPGLGDTAMYLCATSGWDRSSEQYFGPGTRLTVT.

The gene calls are TRBV28 and TRBJ1-2; D not resolved. This CDR3 spans 13 amino acids. The germline gives CDR1 MDHEN, CDR2 SYDVKM. The germline V and J ends were trimmed by 6 bases and 4 bases, with 12 bases remaining between them. CDR3 in amino acids: CASSLPRGYGYTF. Here the CDR3 DNA reads TGTGCCAGCAGCCTTCCTAGAGGCTATGGCTACACCTTC.

The sample holds a few counts of this clone. The chain uses TRBV2 and TRBJ2-1, with 8 bases that match TRBD1. The length of the CDR3 is 17 residues. Germline values: CDR1 SNHLY, CDR2 FYNNEI. The junction had 8 bases not matched to a gene; V was cut back by 4 bases and J by 0 bases. CDR3 in DNA: TGTGCCAGCAGTGTTGTCAGGGGGCCCAGCTCCTACAATGAGCAGTTCTTC. Its protein product is CASSVVRGPSSYNEQFF.

This clone was seen a handful of times. The V and J genes are TRBV28 and TRBJ2-7; maybe TRBD2 (6 bases). Germline loops: CDR1 MDHEN, CDR2 SYDVKM. Trimming removed 7 bases at V and 3 bases at J, with 7 bases between. CDR3 length: 11 residues. The CDR3 nucleotides are TGTGCCAGCAAGGAGGGCTACGAGCAGTACTTC. This encodes CASKEGYEQYF.

A note on this clone: This same CDR3 is encoded by further DNA sequences in the sample. The CDR3 reads CASSLGGASTDTQYF. The CDR3 coding sequence is TGTGCCAGCAGTTTAGGCGGGGCTAGCACAGATACGCAGTATTTT. This chain connects TRBV27 to TRBJ2-3, with a weak D call TRBD2 (6 bases). There are 15 residues in the CDR3. The V end was cut by 2 bases, the J end by 0 bases, with 9 bases between. Germline lookup yields CDR1 MNHEY and CDR2 SMNVEV (reference sequence).

This clone was seen a handful of times. The DNA of the CDR3 is TGTGCCAGCAGCCCGGGACAGGGACAAAACATTCAGTACTTC. Protein: CASSPGQGQNIQYF. V is TRBV9 and J is TRBJ2-4, with TRBD1 matching over 9 bases. CDR3 length: 14 amino acids. Germline CDR1 SGDLS, CDR2 YYNGEE. V gave up 4 bases and J gave up 5 bases; unmatched junction bases: 4.

In nucleotides, the CDR3 is TGTGCCAGCAGCTTTCTGGGCACAGATACGCAGTATTTT. Its protein product is CASSFLGTDTQYF. This rearrangement joins TRBV7-7 to TRBJ2-3, with unresolved D. This CDR3 has 13 residues. Trimming took off 3 bases at V and 1 base at J, with 5 bases between the two ends. The germline gives CDR1 SSHAT, CDR2 FNYEAQ (reference sequence).

The genes are TRBV15 and TRBJ1-5, with D uncertain. This CDR3 contains 14 residues. Germline V gene data show CDR1 as LNHNV and CDR2 as YYDKDF (reference sequence). The V and J ends lost 1 base and 0 bases respectively, with 4 bases between them. CDR3 protein: CATSRAISNQPQHF. CDR3 in DNA: TGTGCCACCAGCAGAGCCATTAGCAATCAGCCCCAGCATTTT.

In its sample, this clone was seen once. The CDR3 spells CATLRDRGTTQYF. The CDR3 bases are TGTGCCACCCTGCGCGATAGGGGAACGACGCAGTATTTT. The chain joins TRBV28 to TRBJ2-3; TRBD1 is a possible D gene (5 bases). Trimming took off 10 bases at V and 9 bases at J, with 20 bases between the two ends. The CDR3 is 13 amino acids. The germline V gene has CDR1 MDHEN and CDR2 SYDVKM.

The rearrangement links TRBV9 to TRBJ2-7; D call uncertain. This CDR3 is 20 amino acids long. V was pared by 6 bases and J by 0 bases, with 31 bases between. CDR1 SGDLS and CDR2 YYNGEE come from the germline V gene. This chain's CDR3 is CASTKHEILPWASGSYEQYF. The CDR3 DNA reads TGTGCCAGCACCAAACACGAGATCCTGCCATGGGCTTCAGGCTCCTACGAGCAGTACTTC.

The genes are TRBV28 and TRBJ2-5; D may match TRBD1 or TRBD2 (5 bases each). The CDR3 has 15 amino acids. The V end lost 5 bases, the J end lost 3 bases, and 16 bases lay between the germline ends. Germline V gene sequence: CDR1 MDHEN, CDR2 SYDVKM. The CDR3 coding sequence is TGTGCCAGCAGTCCACTGACCGGGGCCAAAGAGACCCAGTACTTC. This gives the protein CASSPLTGAKETQYF.

This chain joins TRBV4-1 and TRBJ2-2; 11 bases fit TRBD1. V shed 7 bases and J 7 bases; nucleotides not matched to a gene: 11. The CDR3 covers 16 residues. Germline V lookup: CDR1 MGHRA, CDR2 YSYEKL. CDR3 residues: CASNHPGQGVNGELFF. CDR3 nucleotides: TGCGCCAGCAACCACCCGGGACAGGGGGTGAACGGGGAGCTGTTTTTT.

The V call is TRBV11-2, the J call TRBJ2-7; perhaps TRBD2 as D (5 bases). Germline CDR1 reads SGHAT; CDR2 reads FQNNGV. The CDR3 extends over 17 amino acids. V lost 8 bases to trimming and J lost 6 bases, with 29 bases between them. CDR3 nucleotide sequence: TGTGCCAGCGGACGATACGTAGTGGAGGCTCTCGCTTTCGAGCAGTACTTC. It encodes CASGRYVVEALAFEQYF.

This clone was observed a handful of times. CDR3 sequence: CASSPNEKLFF. DNA for the CDR3: TGTGCCAGCAGTCCGAATGAAAAACTGTTTTTT. The chain employs TRBV7-9 and TRBJ1-4; D call uncertain. CDR3 length: 11 residues. Germline CDR1 is SEHNR and CDR2 is FQNEAQ (reference sequence). With 6 bases removed from V and 5 bases from J, the gap between germline ends came to 4 bases.